Following are 26 T cell receptor beta chains from one sample sequenced in a study of T cell responses to AZD1222 COVID-19 vaccine (dated by TCRdb to about 2021). Library creation used the immunoSEQ multiplex PCR assay. TCRdb obtained this table from immuneACCESS and retained in-frame rearrangements with V and J assigned. These tables miss some clones; where compared with another copy, unresolved V genes account for less than half of the shortfall, and the remainder is unexplained. The table for this sample lists 100,000 to 120,000 clones; 89% of them were counted only once. The ten largest account for 44% of the sample. Read against the paper, the sample's time point label means: about 28 days (+/-7) after the second vaccine dose. Material: peripheral blood, obtained 28 days after the second AZD1222 dose. The receptors derive from an adult who received the AZD1222 COVID-19 vaccine.

The chain is built from TRBV7-9 and TRBJ2-1; D unresolved. V was pared by 8 bases and J by 8 bases, with 13 bases between. The CDR3 has 12 amino acids. Germline values: CDR1 SEHNR, CDR2 FQNEAQ (reference sequence). This chain's CDR3 is CASGKGQYEQFF. CDR3 DNA sequence: TGTGCCAGCGGGAAGGGCCAGTATGAGCAGTTCTTC.

The V gene is TRBV5-1, the J gene TRBJ2-1; D possibly uses TRBD1 or TRBD2 (5 bases each). The CDR3 spans 16 residues. Trimming pared 0 bases from V and 4 bases from J, leaving 14 bases between. The germline CDR1 and CDR2 sequences are SGHRS and YFSETQ. CDR3 bases: TGCGCCAGCAGCTTGGAACCAGGGAGACCATACAATGAGCAGTTCTTC. Protein: CASSLEPGRPYNEQFF. Together with reference TRBV5-1 and TRBJ2-1, the CDR3 gives the full variable domain: KAGVTQTPRYLIKTRGQQVTLSCSPISGHRSVSWYQQTPGQGLQFLFEYFSETQRNKGNFPGRFSGRQFSNSRSEMNVSTLELGDSALYLCASSLEPGRPYNEQFFGPGTRLTVL.

This clone has a count of ten or more. At one end, the junction sequence differs from germline, possibly due to a read error. The rearrangement links TRBV10-3 to TRBJ2-7; D is possibly TRBD1 (6 bases). Germline V gene data show CDR1 as ENHRY and CDR2 as SYGVKD. The CDR3 runs to 15 residues. The CDR3 DNA reads as TGTGCCATCAGTGAGTCGAGTCGGGGCAGACAGGCCCTTAACTTC. It yields the protein CAISESSRGRQALNF.

The rearrangement links TRBV7-8 to TRBJ2-5; D is possibly TRBD1 (5 bases). Germline V CDR1 and CDR2: SGHVS, FQNEAQ. The V end was cut by 5 bases, the J end by 5 bases, with 15 bases between. The CDR3 contains 14 residues. DNA for the CDR3: TGTGCCAGCAGCCCAAGGCCACCAGGGGAGACCCAGTACTTC. It yields the protein CASSPRPPGETQYF.

The CDR3 nucleotides are TGTGCCAGCAGCTCTCGAGTTGTTGGGACGTATTCTAGCACAGATACGCAGTATTTT. Protein: CASSSRVVGTYSSTDTQYF. This sequence joins TRBV11-2 and TRBJ2-3; D could derive from TRBD1 or TRBD2 (5 bases each). CDR3 length: 19 residues. Trimming removed 4 bases at V and 0 bases at J, with 23 bases between. The germline V gene encodes CDR1 SGHAT and CDR2 FQNNGV.

The chain carries TRBV28 and TRBJ1-1; 7 positions match TRBD1. CDR1 MDHEN and CDR2 SYDVKM come from the germline V gene. The trim removed 3 bases at V and 1 base at J, leaving 11 bases unmatched. The CDR3 is 17 amino acids. The CDR3 reads CASSFDRRGQSNTEAFF. CDR3 sequence (DNA): TGTGCCAGCAGTTTTGATAGGCGGGGACAGTCGAACACTGAAGCTTTCTTT.

The chain couples TRBV28 to TRBJ1-2; no definite D call. Germline V gives CDR1 MDHEN, CDR2 SYDVKM. The V end lost 6 bases, the J end lost 0 bases, and 8 bases lay between the germline ends. The CDR3 contains 13 residues. The CDR3: CASSPPPNYGYTF. Written as DNA, the CDR3 is TGTGCCAGCAGCCCCCCCCCTAACTATGGCTACACCTTC.

This clone was detected only a few times. V and J are TRBV7-9 and TRBJ1-5; D may be TRBD1 (5 bases). Trimming cost V 0 bases and J 2 bases, with 8 bases left between them. The germline V gene has CDR1 SEHNR and CDR2 FQNEAQ (reference sequence). The CDR3 consists of 15 residues. The CDR3 spells CASSLALGGNQPQHF. In DNA, the CDR3 is TGTGCCAGCAGCTTAGCGCTGGGGGGCAATCAGCCCCAGCATTTT.

This sequence joins TRBV27 and TRBJ2-7, with 8 bases matching TRBD2. Germline loops: CDR1 MNHEY, CDR2 SMNVEV (reference sequence). The CDR3 length is 12 residues. V shed 6 bases and J 6 bases; nucleotides not matched to a gene: 4. The CDR3 region is CASSGLASEQYF. DNA for the CDR3: TGTGCCAGCAGCGGACTAGCCAGCGAGCAGTACTTC.

This chain joins TRBV5-1 and TRBJ1-2, with 10 bases lining up with TRBD1. Germline lookup yields CDR1 SGHRS and CDR2 YFSETQ. This CDR3 region has 15 residues. The trim removed 5 bases at V and 2 bases at J, leaving 6 bases unmatched. The CDR3, as DNA: TGCGCCAGCAGAGACCGGACAGGGGGAAACTATGGCTACACCTTC. Translated, it gives CASRDRTGGNYGYTF.

The chain uses TRBV27 and TRBJ2-1, with D perhaps matching TRBD2 (6 bases). V lost 5 bases and J 3 bases, leaving 14 bases between the germline ends. Germline values: CDR1 MNHEY, CDR2 SMNVEV (reference sequence). The CDR3 spans 15 residues. CDR3 sequence (DNA): TGTGCCAGCAGTACCCAGGCGGGAATCTACAATGAGCAGTTCTTC. The encoded protein is CASSTQAGIYNEQFF.

The chain links TRBV27 to TRBJ1-4; D not certain. CDR1 is MNHEY, CDR2 SMNVEV, per germline (reference sequence). This CDR3 comprises 15 residues. The V gene lost 5 bases and the J gene lost 4 bases, with 14 bases spanning the gap. The CDR3 DNA follows: TGTGCCAGCAGTCCTCTTAGAGCCTATAATGAAAAACTGTTTTTT. Amino acids: CASSPLRAYNEKLFF.

This clone was counted only a few times. The chain combines TRBV24-1 with TRBJ1-5; 8 nucleotides align to TRBD1. J lost 6 bases, V lost 6 bases, and 6 bases had no gene match. The germline CDR1 and CDR2 sequences are KGHDR and SFDVKD. The length of the CDR3 is 14 residues. CDR3 region: CATSQTGVGQPQHF. CDR3 bases: TGTGCCACCAGTCAGACAGGGGTGGGTCAGCCCCAGCATTTT.

In its sample, this clone was seen once. CDR3 sequence: CATSRGVLGTYEQYF. The CDR3 bases are TGTGCCACCAGCAGAGGGGTCCTCGGGACCTACGAGCAGTACTTC. The chain joins TRBV15 to TRBJ2-7; possible D gene TRBD2, 5 bases. Deletions cut 1 base from V and 2 bases from J, with 12 bases between. The CDR3 runs 15 residues. Germline-derived CDR1 and CDR2 are LNHNV and YYDKDF (reference sequence).

The V and J genes are TRBV5-1 and TRBJ1-2; TRBD1 aligns across 7 bases. With V trimmed by 0 bases and J by 0 bases, 2 bases remained unmatched. CDR1 and CDR2 (germline): SGHRS, YFSETQ. The CDR3 runs 15 residues. In DNA form, the CDR3 reads TGCGCCAGCAGCTTGGGGGACAGAACTAACTATGGCTACACCTTC. Translation: CASSLGDRTNYGYTF. Full variable domain (outside the CDR3, taken from reference TRBV5-1 and TRBJ1-2): KAGVTQTPRYLIKTRGQQVTLSCSPISGHRSVSWYQQTPGQGLQFLFEYFSETQRNKGNFPGRFSGRQFSNSRSEMNVSTLELGDSALYLCASSLGDRTNYGYTFGSGTRLTVV.

This clone occurred once. V is TRBV28 and J is TRBJ1-6; D possibly corresponds to TRBD1 (6 bases). The V and J ends lost 6 bases and 6 bases respectively, with 12 bases between them. Germline loops: CDR1 MDHEN, CDR2 SYDVKM. This CDR3 is 14 amino acids long. The CDR3 DNA reads TGTGCCAGCAGGGAGGGGGTGTTTAATTCACCCCTCCACTTT. It yields the protein CASREGVFNSPLHF.

The chain links TRBV5-6 to TRBJ1-1, with a tentative D call TRBD1 (6 bases). V dropped 4 bases and J dropped 1 base, with 14 bases sitting between them. The germline V gene encodes CDR1 SGHDT and CDR2 YYEEEE. CDR3 length: 15 amino acids. Written as DNA, the CDR3 is TGTGCCAGCAGCAGGGGGGGCATGAGGAACACTGAAGCTTTCTTT. It translates to CASSRGGMRNTEAFF.

V and J are TRBV9 and TRBJ2-1; TRBD2 aligns across 15 bases. The ends lost 3 bases at V and 9 bases at J; junction bases unmatched: 4. This CDR3 contains 15 residues. Germline V lookup: CDR1 SGDLS, CDR2 YYNGEE. CDR3 DNA: TGTGCCAGCAGCGGAGTGGGACTAGCGGGAGGTGAGCAGTTCTTC. This gives the protein CASSGVGLAGGEQFF.

This chain uses TRBV4-1 with TRBJ1-3, with D unclear. The CDR3 has 16 amino acids. Per the germline V gene, CDR1 is MGHRA and CDR2 is YSYEKL. V was clipped by 2 bases and J by 0 bases, with 11 bases between them. CDR3 DNA sequence: TGCGCCAGCAGCCAAAAGTCCGACTTCTCTGGAAACACCATATATTTT. Translation: CASSQKSDFSGNTIYF.

This clone was recorded once. The chain carries TRBV9 and TRBJ2-1; 14 bases align to TRBD2. V shed 5 bases and J 9 bases; nucleotides not matched to a gene: 7. The CDR3 is made up of 15 amino acids. In germline, CDR1 is SGDLS, CDR2 YYNGEE. CDR3 loop: CASSSGTSGGVEQFF. The CDR3 DNA sequence: TGTGCCAGCAGTTCCGGGACTAGCGGGGGCGTTGAGCAGTTCTTC. Looking up the rest from reference TRBV9 and TRBJ2-1 gives the full variable domain: DSGVTQTPKHLITATGQRVTLRCSPRSGDLSVYWYQQSLDQGLQFLIQYYNGEERAKGNILERFSAQQFPDLHSELNLSSLELGDSALYFCASSSGTSGGVEQFFGPGTRLTVL.

The chain combines TRBV29-1 with TRBJ2-7, with 8 positions matching TRBD1. The germline gives CDR1 SQVTM, CDR2 ANQGSEA. The CDR3 consists of 14 residues. Trimming removed 5 bases from V and 3 bases from J; junction bases left unmatched: 9. The chain's CDR3 is CSVLSGTGHYEQYF. The DNA of the CDR3 is TGCAGCGTTCTTTCCGGGACAGGACACTACGAGCAGTACTTC.

V usage is TRBV19 and J usage is TRBJ1-2, with a possible D match to TRBD1 (5 bases). The CDR3 length is 13 residues. Germline CDR1 and CDR2: LNHDA and SQIVND (reference sequence). Trimming removed 6 bases at V and 3 bases at J, with 11 bases between. The CDR3 DNA is TGTGCCAGTAGGGGGCGAGTGGACTATGGCTACACCTTC. This gives the protein CASRGRVDYGYTF.

The rearrangement joins TRBV28 to TRBJ1-1; 7 bases align to TRBD1. The germline CDR1 and CDR2 sequences are MDHEN and SYDVKM. The CDR3 sequence is 14 residues long. The junction had 4 bases not matched to a gene; V was cut back by 6 bases and J by 0 bases. The CDR3, as DNA: TGTGCCAGCAGACGGGACAGACTGAACACTGAAGCTTTCTTT. Amino acids: CASRRDRLNTEAFF.

The genes are TRBV28 and TRBJ1-1, with D uncertain. The germline V gene has CDR1 MDHEN and CDR2 SYDVKM. The CDR3 contains 15 residues. Trimming took off 6 bases at V and 4 bases at J, with 18 bases between the two ends. CDR3 nucleotides: TGTGCCAGCAGAAAAGATTCGGTGCTAGCCACTGAAGCTTTCTTT. It is translated as CASRKDSVLATEAFF.

The chain links TRBV28 to TRBJ1-4; D is possibly TRBD1 (6 bases). Germline V gene sequence: CDR1 MDHEN, CDR2 SYDVKM. V lost 6 bases and J lost 8, with 13 bases in between. CDR3 length: 13 amino acids. The CDR3 sequence is CASSLQGREKLFF. CDR3 bases: TGTGCCAGCAGCCTACAGGGAAGAGAAAAACTGTTTTTT.

V usage is TRBV19 and J usage is TRBJ1-2; possibly TRBD1 for D (6 bases). Deletions cut 6 bases from V and 2 bases from J, with 13 bases between. Germline V gene data show CDR1 as LNHDA and CDR2 as SQIVND (reference sequence). This CDR3 spans 14 amino acids. CDR3 protein: CASRATGSNYGYTF. In DNA form, the CDR3 reads TGTGCCAGTAGGGCCACAGGGTCCAACTATGGCTACACCTTC.